This T cell receptor beta chain was identified in a study of T cell responses to AZD1222 COVID-19 vaccine. Looking at the study overall: Researchers grouped second doses given at about 4 or about 12 weeks into one pool. Whole-study results and caveats: The study reported that nearly half of spike-specific TCRs target unmutated variant regions.

In the case of this clone: Its antigen remains unidentified.

Libraries were prepared by immunoSEQ multiplex PCR; TCRdb keeps only in-frame clonotypes and omits some of them. Among about 150,000 clones, roughly 90% were seen once, and the ten largest hold 1.5% to 2%. This sequence was found in an adult in good health. The source was peripheral blood, collected on day 0 of AZD1222 vaccination.

The CDR3 spells CASTDGMNTEAFF. The CDR3 DNA reads as TGTGCCAGTACCGACGGGATGAACACTGAAGCTTTCTTT. The V gene is TRBV19, the J gene TRBJ1-1; D uncertain. The CDR3 has 13 residues. Trimming stripped 7 bases from V and 0 bases from J, with 9 bases between. Looked up from germline, CDR1 is LNHDA and CDR2 is SQIVND (reference sequence).